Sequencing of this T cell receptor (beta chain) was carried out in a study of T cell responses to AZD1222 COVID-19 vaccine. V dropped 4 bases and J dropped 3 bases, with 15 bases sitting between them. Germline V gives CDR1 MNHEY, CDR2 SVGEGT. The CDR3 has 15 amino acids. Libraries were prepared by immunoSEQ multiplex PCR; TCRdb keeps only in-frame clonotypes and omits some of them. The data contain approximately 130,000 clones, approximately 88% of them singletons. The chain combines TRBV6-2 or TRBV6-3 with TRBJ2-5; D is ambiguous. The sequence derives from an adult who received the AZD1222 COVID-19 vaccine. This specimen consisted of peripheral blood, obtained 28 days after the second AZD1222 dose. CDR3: CASSSYQPAEETQYF. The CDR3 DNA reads TGTGCCAGCAGTTCCTACCAGCCGGCGGAAGAGACCCAGTACTTC.